These 31 T cell receptor beta chains were sequenced from one sample in a study of T cells in Graves' hyperthyroidism and ophthalmopathy (dated by TCRdb to 2018 to 2020). Library generation was performed with multiplex PCR. Sequencing used an Illumina HiSeq 2000. The TCR beta CDR3 regions were amplified from the RNA transcripts. For the first round of RT-PCR on the TCR CDR3, the HTBI primer set was used together with the Qiagen OneStep RT-PCR kit. In TCRdb, the public reads were trimmed at Q25 with fastp and aligned with MiXCR, with productive beta chains retained. When rows share a CDR3 protein, they turn into one entry using the most common DNA and genes. The sample records about 610,000 distinct CDR3 sequences, around 46% of which are singletons. The top ten clones comprise approximately 8.4% of the sample. The specimen was peripheral blood or thyroid tissue (not recorded which). Receptors were obtained from a woman aged 18 to 35 with Graves' hyperthyroidism.

Regarding this clonotype: Sequence at one end of the junction differs from germline and may be a read error. The gene calls are TRBV10-3 and TRBJ2-7; TRBD2 matches 11 bases. The germline gives CDR1 ENHRY, CDR2 SYGVKD. CDR3 length: 17 residues. The CDR3 coding sequence is TGTGCCATCGGTGAATTAGCGGGAGGGCAGAGCTCCTACGAGCAGTACTTC. Translating gives CAIGELAGGQSSYEQYF.

This clonotype was detected many times. The rearrangement links TRBV2 to TRBJ2-1, with D unresolved. The CDR3 sequence is 10 residues long. Germline V gene sequence: CDR1 SNHLY, CDR2 FYNNEI. Trimming shortened V by 6 bases and J by 7 bases, and 4 bases separated the two germline ends. The CDR3 DNA follows: TGTGCCAGCAGCCGAAATGAGCAGTTCTTC. Protein sequence: CASSRNEQFF.

There are many counts of this clonotype. The chain employs TRBV7-6 and TRBJ2-2, with 10 bases lining up with TRBD2. The trim removed 4 bases at V and 6 bases at J, leaving 5 bases unmatched. This CDR3 has 15 residues. Per the germline V gene, CDR1 is SGHVS and CDR2 is FNYEAQ. CDR3 in amino acids: CASSSSGRASGELFF. CDR3 nucleotides: TGTGCCAGCAGCTCGAGCGGGAGGGCCTCCGGGGAGCTGTTTTTT.

The CDR3 nucleotides read TGTGCCAGCAGCTTACCGACAGGGGATTCACCCCTCCACTTT. It yields the protein CASSLPTGDSPLHF. The J gene is TRBJ1-6, the V gene TRBV7-2; 8 bases are shared with TRBD1. The CDR3 runs 14 residues. Per the germline V gene, CDR1 is SGHTA and CDR2 is FQGNSA. The trim removed 2 bases at V and 8 bases at J, leaving 2 bases unmatched.

This chain connects TRBV20-1 to TRBJ2-7, with D perhaps matching TRBD2 (5 bases). The CDR3 is made up of 11 amino acids. The V end was cut by 3 bases, the J end by 7 bases, with 10 bases between. In germline, CDR1 is DFQATT, CDR2 SNEGSKA (reference sequence). The DNA for the CDR3 is TGCAGTGCTAGCCGTCGGGGAGAGCAGTACTTC. Its protein product is CSASRRGEQYF.

A single count supports this clonotype. The V and J genes are TRBV20-1 and TRBJ1-6; 10 nucleotides agree with TRBD1. In germline, CDR1 is DFQATT, CDR2 SNEGSKA (reference sequence). The length of the CDR3 is 14 residues. The CDR3 coding sequence is TGCAGAGCCGTGGGACAGGGGAGACGGTCACCCCTCCACTTT. Protein product: CRAVGQGRRSPLHF.

On this clonotype itself: This may be a read error: a much more frequent sequence differs by one nucleotide. The chain employs TRBV20-1 and TRBJ2-2; D is tentatively TRBD1 or TRBD2 (6 bases each). The CDR3 is 15 residues long. Germline loops: CDR1 DFQATT, CDR2 SNEGSKA (reference sequence). CDR3 residues: CSATGWGANTGGLFF. As DNA, the CDR3 is TGCAGTGCCACAGGGTGGGGAGCGAACACCGGGGGGCTGTTTTTT.

The sample holds many counts of this clonotype. This chain joins TRBV6-1 and TRBJ2-7; unclear D gene. The V and J ends lost 8 bases and 2 bases respectively, with 7 bases between them. CDR1 MNHNS and CDR2 SASEGT come from the germline V gene. The CDR3 contains 11 residues. The CDR3 here is CASGQTYEQYF. In DNA, the CDR3 is TGTGCCAGCGGGCAGACCTACGAGCAGTACTTC.

This clonotype was observed at least ten times. The genes are TRBV5-1 and TRBJ1-4, with 8 positions matching TRBD1. Germline CDR1 SGHRS, CDR2 YFSETQ. This CDR3 has 15 amino acids. Germline trimming cut 4 bases from V and 6 bases from J; bases unmatched to any gene: 8. CDR3 region: CASSTGQGGDEKLFF. As DNA, the CDR3 is TGCGCCAGCAGCACCGGACAGGGAGGTGATGAAAAACTGTTTTTT.

This clonotype was recorded at least ten times. This chain joins TRBV12-3 or TRBV12-4 and TRBJ1-3, with a tentative D call TRBD1 (5 bases). The CDR3 extends over 15 amino acids. V gave up 4 bases and J gave up 0 bases, with 10 bases separating them. The CDR3 reads CASSYDSFSGNTIYF. Written as DNA, the CDR3 is TGTGCCAGCAGTTATGACAGCTTCTCTGGAAACACCATATATTTT.

Concerning this clonotype itself: A read error may explain this, as a much larger clone is one base away. The chain is built from TRBV6-6 and TRBJ1-5, with 7 bases fitting TRBD1. The CDR3 extends over 13 amino acids. Per germline, CDR1 MNHNY and CDR2 SVGAGI (reference sequence). V shed 6 bases and J 3 bases; nucleotides not matched to a gene: 2. The CDR3 reads CASRGGNNQPQHF. CDR3 sequence (DNA): TGTGCCAGCAGAGGGGGCAACAATCAGCCCCAGCATTTT.

As to this clonotype: This sequence may be a read error, since a much larger clone differs from it by one base. The genes are TRBV19 and TRBJ1-1; tentatively, D is TRBD1 (5 bases). Germline CDR1 and CDR2: LNHDA and SQIVND (reference sequence). The CDR3 is made up of 13 amino acids. The CDR3 spells CVIMTVMNTEAFF. The CDR3 region has the DNA TGTGTTATAATGACAGTCATGAACACTGAAGCTTTCTTT. Full variable domain (remainder filled in from reference TRBV19 and TRBJ1-1): DGGITQSPKYLFRKEGQNVTLSCEQNLNHDAMYWYRQDPGQGLRLIYYSQIVNDFQKGDIAEGYSVSREKKESFPLTVTSAQKNPTAFYLCVIMTVMNTEAFFGQGTRLTVV.

The chain recombines TRBV20-1 with TRBJ2-7; 7 nucleotides match TRBD2. The DNA end is a closer match to TRBJ2-1, so the J assignment may be wrong. The germline V gene has CDR1 DFQATT and CDR2 SNEGSKA (reference sequence). The length of the CDR3 is 12 residues. The CDR3 protein is CSASASGNEQFF. The CDR3 nucleotides are TGCAGTGCTTCGGCTAGCGGCAATGAGCAGTTCTTC.

V usage is TRBV7-2 and J usage is TRBJ2-7; tentative D call: TRBD2 (6 bases). The germline CDR1 and CDR2 sequences are SGHTA and FQGNSA. The CDR3 is 10 residues long. CDR3 DNA: TGTGCCAGCAGCCCCAACCCCCTAGCGGTC. Translation: CASSPNPLAV.

At least ten counts were recorded for this clonotype. The chain combines TRBV7-2 with TRBJ1-1; 8 nucleotides agree with TRBD1. CDR3 length equals 13 residues. The V gene's germline CDR1 is SGHTA and CDR2 FQGNSA. V gave up 7 bases and J gave up 3 bases; unmatched junction bases: 4. CDR3 amino acids: CASMVTGDTEAFF. CDR3 sequence (DNA): TGTGCCAGCATGGTGACAGGGGACACTGAAGCTTTCTTT.

This clonotype came up once. V and J are TRBV7-9 and TRBJ1-2; possibly TRBD1 for D (5 bases). The CDR3 is 15 residues long. Germline V CDR1 and CDR2: SEHNR, FQNEAQ (reference sequence). V lost 4 bases and J lost 0, with 12 bases in between. This CDR3 reads CASSSEETANYGYTF. In nucleotides, the CDR3 is TGTGCCAGCAGCTCAGAAGAGACAGCTAACTATGGCTACACCTTC.

This clonotype came up many times. V usage is TRBV6-1 and J usage is TRBJ1-3, with D unresolved. The germline V gene encodes CDR1 MNHNS and CDR2 SASEGT. Trimming took 1 base from V and 0 from J, leaving 10 bases between them. This CDR3 has 16 amino acids. CDR3 protein: CASSEVRSRSGNTIYF. DNA of the CDR3: TGTGCCAGCAGTGAAGTGCGATCGCGCTCTGGAAACACCATATATTTT.

In this sample, this clonotype turned up a few times. The chain combines TRBV5-5 with TRBJ1-3; 7 nucleotides align to TRBD1. CDR1 is SGHKS, CDR2 YYEKEE, per germline (reference sequence). With V trimmed by 6 bases and J by 0 bases, 0 bases remained unmatched. The CDR3 runs 13 residues. The CDR3 sequence is CASTGGSGNTIYF. CDR3 sequence (DNA): TGTGCCAGCACAGGGGGCTCTGGAAACACCATATATTTT.

This clonotype was counted at least ten times. In nucleotides, the CDR3 is TGCGCCAGCAGCCAGCTGGAAACGGAAGAGACCCAGTACTTC. The encoded protein is CASSQLETEETQYF. The chain joins TRBV4-1 to TRBJ2-5; no definite D call. V shed 3 bases and J shed 3 bases, with 11 bases lying between them. The CDR3 contains 14 residues. CDR1 MGHRA and CDR2 YSYEKL come from the germline V gene.

J is TRBJ1-2 and V is TRBV20-1, with D tentatively TRBD1 (5 bases). V lost 1 base and J lost 12, with 15 bases in between. The germline gives CDR1 DFQATT, CDR2 SNEGSKA (reference sequence). The CDR3 totals 12 residues. CDR3 nucleotide sequence: TGCAGTGCTAGAGGTTTCGGGGGAGACAACACCTTC. The encoded protein is CSARGFGGDNTF.

Of note for this clonotype: This may come from a read error, since a much larger clone is one base off. V is TRBV29-1 and J is TRBJ2-3; TRBD2 aligns across 8 bases. Germline assignment: CDR1 SQVTM and CDR2 ANQGSEA. The CDR3 loop spans 13 amino acids. Here the CDR3 reads CSVESGSADTRYF. For the CDR3, the DNA is TGCAGCGTTGAAAGCGGGAGCGCAGATACGCGGTATTTT.

This clonotype was seen a few times. The V gene is TRBV9, the J gene TRBJ1-4; a possible D gene is TRBD1 (6 bases). The germline V gene has CDR1 SGDLS and CDR2 YYNGEE. The CDR3 runs to 17 residues. V shed 4 bases and J shed 4 bases, with 20 bases lying between them. DNA for the CDR3: TGTGCCAGCAGCCGCCCCAGTCCCCGAGGGGGTAATGAAAAACTGTTTTTT. Translation gives CASSRPSPRGGNEKLFF.

In regard to this clonotype: A much more abundant neighbour one base away suggests this may be a read error. This sequence joins TRBV20-1 and TRBJ1-1; D perhaps matches TRBD1 (5 bases). Trimming pared 1 base from V and 0 bases from J, leaving 12 bases between. The CDR3 is 15 residues long. CDR1 and CDR2 from the germline V gene are DFQATT and SNEGSKA (reference sequence). CDR3 sequence (DNA): TGCAGTGCTAGAGCCTTAGGGACGGTGAACACTGAAGCTTTCTTT. It yields the protein CSARALGTVNTEAFF.

This clonotype appeared many times. The chain is built from TRBV2 and TRBJ2-2; 13 bases map to TRBD2. Germline V gene data show CDR1 as SNHLY and CDR2 as FYNNEI. V was clipped by 6 bases and J by 5 bases; unmatched bases: 9. This CDR3 is built from 17 residues. Written as DNA, the CDR3 is TGTGCCAGCAGAAGGACTAGCGGGAGCTTGGGTACCGGGGAGCTGTTTTTT. This gives the protein CASRRTSGSLGTGELFF.

This clonotype showed up many times. J is TRBJ2-7 and V is TRBV27; the D gene is possibly TRBD2 (7 bases). The germline gives CDR1 MNHEY, CDR2 SMNVEV (reference sequence). Trimming removed 6 bases from V and 6 bases from J, with 21 bases in between. The CDR3 is 15 residues long. The CDR3 DNA sequence: TGTGCCAGCAGCGTCGCAGGGGAGGGATTCGCCGAGCAGTACTTC. Its protein product is CASSVAGEGFAEQYF.

This clonotype was observed a single time. The chain is built from TRBV20-1 and TRBJ1-5; tentatively, D is TRBD1 (6 bases). Trimming shortened V by 6 bases and J by 7 bases, and 10 bases separated the two germline ends. Looked up from germline, CDR1 is DFQATT and CDR2 is SNEGSKA (reference sequence). The CDR3 totals 11 residues. CDR3 protein: CSAGRGQPQHF. Here the CDR3 DNA reads TGCAGTGCCGGAAGGGGGCAGCCCCAGCATTTT.

This clonotype came up many times. The J gene is TRBJ1-3, the V gene TRBV25-1; D remains ambiguous. The ends were cut back, 1 base at V and 0 bases at J, with 13 bases in the middle. The germline V gene has CDR1 MGHDK and CDR2 SYGVNS. This CDR3 spans 17 amino acids. CDR3 residues: CASSESGFLGSGNTIYF. CDR3 bases: TGTGCCAGCAGTGAATCGGGTTTTCTGGGCTCTGGAAACACCATATATTTT. The variable domain in full, completed from reference TRBV25-1 and TRBJ1-3, reads EADIYQTPRYLVIGTGKKITLECSQTMGHDKMYWYQQDPGMELHLIHYSYGVNSTEKGDLSSESTVSRIRTEHFPLTLESARPSHTSQYLCASSESGFLGSGNTIYFGEGSWLTVV.

A word on this clonotype: At one end, the junction sequence differs from germline, possibly due to a read error. The chain recombines TRBV6-4 with TRBJ2-7; 9 nucleotides align to TRBD2. The CDR3 runs to 13 residues. Germline assignment: CDR1 MRHNA and CDR2 SNTAGT. CDR3 coding DNA: TGTGCCAGCAGTGACTCGATAGCGGGAGCGGTGTTCTTC. Its protein product is CASSDSIAGAVFF.

Concerning this clonotype: One junction end disagrees with the germline gene, perhaps due to a read error. This chain joins TRBV29-1 and TRBJ1-5; D ambiguous. CDR1 and CDR2 from the germline V gene are SQVTM and ANQGSEA. The CDR3 length is 14 residues. The DNA for the CDR3 is TGTGCCTGGAGTGTCGATAATGGGAATCAGCCCCAGCATTTT. Its translation is CAWSVDNGNQPQHF.

This clonotype occurred many times. This chain joins TRBV5-1 and TRBJ1-6, with D unclear. The CDR3 consists of 16 residues. Looked up from germline, CDR1 is SGHRS and CDR2 is YFSETQ. With 0 bases removed from V and 9 bases from J, the gap between germline ends came to 16 bases. The CDR3 reads CASSLGRDVVVSPLHF. The CDR3 DNA reads as TGCGCCAGCAGCTTGGGAAGAGACGTTGTAGTTTCACCCCTCCACTTT.

The V gene is TRBV7-9, the J gene TRBJ2-7, with TRBD2 matching over 12 bases. The germline V gene encodes CDR1 SEHNR and CDR2 FQNEAQ (reference sequence). The CDR3 spans 15 residues. The trim removed 4 bases at V and 4 bases at J, leaving 5 bases unmatched. CDR3 sequence: CASSYGLAGKYEQYF. DNA of the CDR3: TGTGCCAGCAGCTACGGACTAGCGGGAAAATACGAGCAGTACTTC.